This T cell receptor beta chain was recovered during a study of T cell responses to AZD1222 COVID-19 vaccine. Study-level points and caveats: Baseline serostatus was positive in only a handful of AZD1222 recipients.

On this clone itself: Its cognate antigen is unknown.

CDR1 SGHDN and CDR2 FVKESK come from the germline V gene. With 4 bases clipped from V and 2 bases from J, the junction kept 29 bases outside the gene matches. This CDR3 is built from 22 residues. Sequencing used immunoSEQ multiplex PCR; TCRdb keeps in-frame clones, though not all of them. The sample consists of about 130,000 clones, around 90% of them appearing once. The chain uses TRBV14 and TRBJ2-7; 7 positions agree with TRBD1. The source is an adult in good health. Sequencing used peripheral blood, obtained on day 0 of AZD1222 vaccination. CDR3 sequence (DNA): TGTGCCAGCAGCCGAGTTGAGACAGGGAACTTATTACCATACCTAGGCACCTACGAGCAGTACTTC. Translated, it gives CASSRVETGNLLPYLGTYEQYF.